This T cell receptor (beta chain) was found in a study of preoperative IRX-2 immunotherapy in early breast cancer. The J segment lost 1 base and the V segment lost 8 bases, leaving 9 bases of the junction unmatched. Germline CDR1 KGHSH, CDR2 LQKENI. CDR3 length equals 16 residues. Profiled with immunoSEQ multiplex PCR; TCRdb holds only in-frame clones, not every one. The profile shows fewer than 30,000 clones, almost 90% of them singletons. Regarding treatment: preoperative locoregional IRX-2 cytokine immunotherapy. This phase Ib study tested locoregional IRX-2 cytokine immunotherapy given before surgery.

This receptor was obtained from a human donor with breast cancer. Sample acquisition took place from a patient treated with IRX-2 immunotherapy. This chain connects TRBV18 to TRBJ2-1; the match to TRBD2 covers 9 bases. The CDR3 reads CASKNIAGVSYNEQFF. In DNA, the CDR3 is TGTGCCAGCAAAAATATAGCGGGAGTTTCCTACAATGAGCAGTTCTTC. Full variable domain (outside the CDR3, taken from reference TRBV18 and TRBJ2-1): NAGVMQNPRHLVRRRGQEARLRCSPMKGHSHVYWYRQLPEEGLKFMVYLQKENIIDESGMPKERFSAEFPKEGPSILRIQQVVRGDSAAYFCASKNIAGVSYNEQFFGPGTRLTVL.